Described below is a single TCR beta chain sequence and its context. The CDR3 contains 15 residues. V lost 7 bases to trimming and J lost 0 bases; unmatched junction nucleotides: 6. Germline V lookup: CDR1 SGHAT, CDR2 FQNNGV. The data are from a study of blood T cell repertoires in COVID-19. Overall study: Acute and convalescent COVID-19 specimens originated in the United States, Italy and Spain. The cDNA or gDNA used as material had been derived from T cells, B-cell-depleted T cells, or PBMCs.

In the original processing: Reference gene primers were amplified, and this amplification served to estimate nucleated cell counts. The repertoire was sequenced with immunoSEQ multiplex PCR; TCRdb's copy has only in-frame clones and lacks some. V and J calls and clone size come straight from that table; D and trimming were deduced from the DNA. The sample includes tens of thousands of clones, over 75% of them seen just once. The chain combines TRBV11-2 with TRBJ1-5; 7 nucleotides line up with TRBD1. The material sequenced was peripheral blood. This clonotype was obtained from a human donor in a cohort sampled during active COVID-19. The CDR3 sequence: CASTTRGLSNQPQHF. The CDR3 nucleotides read TGTGCCAGCACCACAAGGGGGCTTAGCAATCAGCCCCAGCATTTT.